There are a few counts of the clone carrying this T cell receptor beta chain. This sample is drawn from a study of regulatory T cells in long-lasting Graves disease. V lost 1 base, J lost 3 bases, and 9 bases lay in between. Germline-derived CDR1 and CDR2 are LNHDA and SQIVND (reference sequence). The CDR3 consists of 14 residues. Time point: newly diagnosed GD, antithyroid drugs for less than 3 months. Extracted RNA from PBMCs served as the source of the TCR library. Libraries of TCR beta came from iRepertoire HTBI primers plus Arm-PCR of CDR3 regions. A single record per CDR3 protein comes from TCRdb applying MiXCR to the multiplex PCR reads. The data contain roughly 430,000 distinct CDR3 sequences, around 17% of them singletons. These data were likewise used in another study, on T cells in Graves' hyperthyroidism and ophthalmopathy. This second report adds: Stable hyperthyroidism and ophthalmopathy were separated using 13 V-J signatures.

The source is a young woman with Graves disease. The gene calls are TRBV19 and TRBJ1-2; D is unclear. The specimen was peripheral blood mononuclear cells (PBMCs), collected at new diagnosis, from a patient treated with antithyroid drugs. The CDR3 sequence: CASSIVDTYYGYTF. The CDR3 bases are TGTGCCAGTAGTATAGTTGACACGTACTATGGCTACACCTTC.